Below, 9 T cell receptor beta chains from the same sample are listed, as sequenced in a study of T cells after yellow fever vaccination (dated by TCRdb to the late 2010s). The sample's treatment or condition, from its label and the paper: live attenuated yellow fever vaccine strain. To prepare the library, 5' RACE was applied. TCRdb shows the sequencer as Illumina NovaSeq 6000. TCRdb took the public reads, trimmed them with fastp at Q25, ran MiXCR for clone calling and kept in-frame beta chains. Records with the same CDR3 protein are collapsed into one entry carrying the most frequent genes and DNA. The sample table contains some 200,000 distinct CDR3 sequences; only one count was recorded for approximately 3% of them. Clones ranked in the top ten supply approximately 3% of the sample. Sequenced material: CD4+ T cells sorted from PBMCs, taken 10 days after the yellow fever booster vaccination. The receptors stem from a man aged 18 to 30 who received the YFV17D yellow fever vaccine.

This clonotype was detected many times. This chain's CDR3 is CASSFNSFDTQYF. The CDR3 nucleotides read TGTGCCAGCAGCTTTAACAGTTTTGATACGCAGTATTTT. The V call is TRBV7-2, the J call TRBJ2-3; no firm D call. CDR1 is SGHTA and CDR2 is FQGNSA in the germline V gene. Trimming removed 3 bases from V and 6 bases from J, with 10 bases in between. The CDR3 sequence is 13 residues long.

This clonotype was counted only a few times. The chain's CDR3 is CASSLQGPVPTEAFF. In DNA form, the CDR3 reads TGTGCCAGCAGCCTACAGGGGCCCGTCCCCACTGAAGCTTTCTTT. The chain joins TRBV6-5 to TRBJ1-1; TRBD1 aligns across 7 bases. This CDR3 region has 15 residues. Losses at the gene ends were 6 bases for V and 4 bases for J; bases not matched to a gene: 11. CDR1 MNHEY and CDR2 SVGAGI come from the germline V gene.

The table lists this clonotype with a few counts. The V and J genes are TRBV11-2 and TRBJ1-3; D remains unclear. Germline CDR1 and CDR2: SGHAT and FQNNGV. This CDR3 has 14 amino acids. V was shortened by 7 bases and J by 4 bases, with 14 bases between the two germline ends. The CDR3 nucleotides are TGTGCCAGCAACCCTCCGGGAGCCGGAAACACCATATATTTT. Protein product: CASNPPGAGNTIYF.

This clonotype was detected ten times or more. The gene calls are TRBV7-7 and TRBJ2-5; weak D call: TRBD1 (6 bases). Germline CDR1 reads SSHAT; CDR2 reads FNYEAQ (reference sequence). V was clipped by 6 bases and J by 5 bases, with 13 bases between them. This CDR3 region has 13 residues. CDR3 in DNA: TGTGCCAGCAGTCCACGACAGGCTGAGACCCAGTACTTC. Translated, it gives CASSPRQAETQYF.

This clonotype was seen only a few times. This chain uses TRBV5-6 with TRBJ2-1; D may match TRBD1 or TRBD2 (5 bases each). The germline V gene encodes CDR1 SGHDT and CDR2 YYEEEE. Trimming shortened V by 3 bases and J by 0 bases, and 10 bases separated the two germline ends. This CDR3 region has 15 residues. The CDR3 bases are TGTGCCAGCAGCTCGGGACCGGTCTCCTACAATGAGCAGTTCTTC. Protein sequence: CASSSGPVSYNEQFF.

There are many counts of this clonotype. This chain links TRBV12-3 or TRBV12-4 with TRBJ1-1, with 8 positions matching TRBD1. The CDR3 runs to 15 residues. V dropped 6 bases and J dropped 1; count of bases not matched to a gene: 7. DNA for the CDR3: TGTGCCAGCAGGGGGATCGGGACAGGGAACACTGAAGCTTTCTTT. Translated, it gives CASRGIGTGNTEAFF.

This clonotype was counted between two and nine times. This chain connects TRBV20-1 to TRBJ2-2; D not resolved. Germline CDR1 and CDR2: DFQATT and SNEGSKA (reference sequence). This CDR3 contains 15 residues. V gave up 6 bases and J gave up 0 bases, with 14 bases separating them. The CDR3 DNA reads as TGCAGTGCCCAACACCCGTTCGCGAACACCGGGGAGCTGTTTTTT. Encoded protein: CSAQHPFANTGELFF.

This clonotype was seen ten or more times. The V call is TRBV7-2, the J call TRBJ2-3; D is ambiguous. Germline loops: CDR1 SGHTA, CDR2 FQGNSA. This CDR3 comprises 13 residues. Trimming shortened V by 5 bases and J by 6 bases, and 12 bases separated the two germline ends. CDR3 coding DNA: TGTGCCAGCAGCCCCGGACCGGCTGATACGCAGTATTTT. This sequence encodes CASSPGPADTQYF.

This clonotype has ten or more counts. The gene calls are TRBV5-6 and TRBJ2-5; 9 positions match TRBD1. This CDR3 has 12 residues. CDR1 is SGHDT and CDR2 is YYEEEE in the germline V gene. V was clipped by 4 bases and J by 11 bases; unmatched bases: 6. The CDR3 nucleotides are TGTGCCAGCAGCCACGGGACAGGGATTCAGTACTTC. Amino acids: CASSHGTGIQYF.